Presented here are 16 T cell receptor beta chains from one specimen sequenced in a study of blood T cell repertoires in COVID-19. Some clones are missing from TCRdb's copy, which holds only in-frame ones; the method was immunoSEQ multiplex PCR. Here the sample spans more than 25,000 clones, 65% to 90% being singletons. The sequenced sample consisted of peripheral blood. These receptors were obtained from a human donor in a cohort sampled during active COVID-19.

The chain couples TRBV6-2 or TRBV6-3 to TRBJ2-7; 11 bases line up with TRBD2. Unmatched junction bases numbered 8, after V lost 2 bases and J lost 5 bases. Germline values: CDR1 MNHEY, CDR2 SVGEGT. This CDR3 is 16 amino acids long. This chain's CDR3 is CASSYPLAGVVDEQYF. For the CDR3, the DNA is TGTGCCAGCAGTTACCCACTAGCGGGAGTCGTGGACGAGCAGTACTTC.

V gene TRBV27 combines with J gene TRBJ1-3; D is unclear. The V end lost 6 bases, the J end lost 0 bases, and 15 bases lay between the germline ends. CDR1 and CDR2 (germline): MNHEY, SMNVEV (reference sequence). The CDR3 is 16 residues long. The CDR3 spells CASRRSWADSGNTIYF. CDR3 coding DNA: TGTGCCAGCAGGAGATCTTGGGCAGACTCTGGAAACACCATATATTTT.

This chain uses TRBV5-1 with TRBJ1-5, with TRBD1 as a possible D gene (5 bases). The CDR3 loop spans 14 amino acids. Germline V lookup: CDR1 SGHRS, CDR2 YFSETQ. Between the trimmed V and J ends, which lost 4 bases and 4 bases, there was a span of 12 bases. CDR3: CASSLLGPNQPQHF. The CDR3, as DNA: TGCGCCAGCAGCCTGCTGGGGCCGAATCAGCCCCAGCATTTT.

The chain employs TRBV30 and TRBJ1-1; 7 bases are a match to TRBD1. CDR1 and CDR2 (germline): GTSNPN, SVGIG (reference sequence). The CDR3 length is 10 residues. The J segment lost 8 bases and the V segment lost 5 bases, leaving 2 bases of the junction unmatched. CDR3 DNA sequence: TGTGCCTGGGGGACAGCCGAAGCTTTCTTT. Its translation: CAWGTAEAFF.

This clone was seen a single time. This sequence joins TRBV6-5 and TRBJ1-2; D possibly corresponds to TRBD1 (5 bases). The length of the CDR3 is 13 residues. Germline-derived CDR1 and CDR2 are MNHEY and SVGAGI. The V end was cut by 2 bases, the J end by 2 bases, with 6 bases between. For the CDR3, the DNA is TGTGCCAGCAGTTACGGGGGGAACTATGGCTACACCTTC. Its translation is CASSYGGNYGYTF.

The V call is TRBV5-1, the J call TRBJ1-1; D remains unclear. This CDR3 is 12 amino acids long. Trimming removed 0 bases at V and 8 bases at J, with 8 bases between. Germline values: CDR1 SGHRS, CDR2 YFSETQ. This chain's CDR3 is CASSLEQKEAFF. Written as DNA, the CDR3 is TGCGCCAGCAGCTTGGAACAGAAGGAAGCTTTCTTT.

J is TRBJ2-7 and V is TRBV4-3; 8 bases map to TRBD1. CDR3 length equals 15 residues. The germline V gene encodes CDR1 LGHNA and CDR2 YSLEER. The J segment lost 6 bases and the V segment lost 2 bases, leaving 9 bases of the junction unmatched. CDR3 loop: CASSQSSDRAGEQYF. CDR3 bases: TGCGCCAGCAGCCAATCATCGGACAGGGCAGGCGAGCAGTACTTC.

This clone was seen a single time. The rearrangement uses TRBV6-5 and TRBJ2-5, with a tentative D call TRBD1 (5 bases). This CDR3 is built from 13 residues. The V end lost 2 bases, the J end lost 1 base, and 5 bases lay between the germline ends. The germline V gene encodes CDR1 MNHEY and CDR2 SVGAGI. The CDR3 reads CASSYRGQETQYF. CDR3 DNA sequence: TGTGCCAGCAGTTACAGGGGCCAAGAGACCCAGTACTTC.

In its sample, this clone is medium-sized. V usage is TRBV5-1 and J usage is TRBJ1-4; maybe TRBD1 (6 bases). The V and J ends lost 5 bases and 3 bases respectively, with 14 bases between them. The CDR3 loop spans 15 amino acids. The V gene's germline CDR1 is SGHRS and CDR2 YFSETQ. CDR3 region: CASRLSQGANEKLFF. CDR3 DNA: TGCGCCAGCAGACTCTCACAGGGCGCTAATGAAAAACTGTTTTTT.

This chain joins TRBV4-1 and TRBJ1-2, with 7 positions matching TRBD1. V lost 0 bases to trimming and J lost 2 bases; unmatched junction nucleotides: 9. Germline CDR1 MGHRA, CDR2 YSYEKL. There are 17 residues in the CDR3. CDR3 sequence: CASSQDAGTGVNYGYTF. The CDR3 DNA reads TGCGCCAGCAGCCAAGATGCGGGCACAGGGGTGAACTATGGCTACACCTTC.

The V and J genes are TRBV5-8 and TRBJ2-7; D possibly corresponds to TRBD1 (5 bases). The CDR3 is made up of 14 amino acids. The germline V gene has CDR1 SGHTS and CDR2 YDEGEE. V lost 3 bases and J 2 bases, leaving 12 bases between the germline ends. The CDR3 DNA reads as TGTGCCAGCAGCTACGGACACGAAGCCTACGAGCAGTACTTC. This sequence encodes CASSYGHEAYEQYF.

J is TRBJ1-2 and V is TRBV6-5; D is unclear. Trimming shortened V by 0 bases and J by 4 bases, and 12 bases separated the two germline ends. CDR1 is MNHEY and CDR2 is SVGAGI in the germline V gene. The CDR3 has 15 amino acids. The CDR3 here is CASSYSDFSFYGYTF. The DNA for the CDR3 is TGTGCCAGCAGTTACTCGGACTTCAGTTTCTATGGCTACACCTTC.

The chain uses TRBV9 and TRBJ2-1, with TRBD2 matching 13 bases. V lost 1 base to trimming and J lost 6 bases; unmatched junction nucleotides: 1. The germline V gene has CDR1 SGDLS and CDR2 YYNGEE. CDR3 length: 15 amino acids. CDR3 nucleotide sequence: TGTGCCAGCAGCGTAACTAGCGGGAGGGCCAATGAGCAGTTCTTC. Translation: CASSVTSGRANEQFF.

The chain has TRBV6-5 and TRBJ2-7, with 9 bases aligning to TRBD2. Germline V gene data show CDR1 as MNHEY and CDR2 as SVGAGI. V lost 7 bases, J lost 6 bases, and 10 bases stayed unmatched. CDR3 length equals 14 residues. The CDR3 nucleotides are TGTGCCAGCACCCCAGCGGGAGGACGGGTCGAGCAGTACTTC. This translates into CASTPAGGRVEQYF.

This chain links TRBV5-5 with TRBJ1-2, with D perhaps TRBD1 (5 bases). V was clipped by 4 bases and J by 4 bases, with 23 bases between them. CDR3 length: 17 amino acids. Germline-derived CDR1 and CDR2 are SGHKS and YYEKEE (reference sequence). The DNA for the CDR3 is TGTGCCAGCAGCCTGCTCAGGGTAGCCGCTTTCGGCTATGGCTACACCTTC. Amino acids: CASSLLRVAAFGYGYTF.

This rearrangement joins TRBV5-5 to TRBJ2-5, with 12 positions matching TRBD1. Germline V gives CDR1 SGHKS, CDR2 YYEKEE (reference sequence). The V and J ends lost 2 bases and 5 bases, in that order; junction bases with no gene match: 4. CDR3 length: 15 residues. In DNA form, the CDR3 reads TGTGCCAGCAGCTTACCGGGACAGGGGGCTGAGACCCAGTACTTC. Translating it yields CASSLPGQGAETQYF.